Below are 25 T cell receptor beta chains sequenced from a single sample in a study of shared clonotypes between healthy human individuals. TCRdb's copy holds only in-frame clones and misses some; the assay was immunoSEQ multiplex PCR. Found here are 980,000 or so clones, 60% to 85% of them singletons; the top ten hold roughly 1.5%. Sequencing was carried out using memory CD4+ T cells sorted from blood. The subset here: CD45RA-negative fraction. The receptors shown here come from a man between 18 and 35 years old in good health.

This chain joins TRBV5-1 and TRBJ1-3, with TRBD1 matching over 7 bases. The germline CDR1 and CDR2 sequences are SGHRS and YFSETQ. This CDR3 has 16 residues. V dropped 4 bases and J dropped 0; count of bases not matched to a gene: 7. Here the CDR3 reads CASSERQGVSGNTIYF. CDR3 DNA: TGCGCCAGCAGCGAACGACAGGGAGTCTCTGGAAACACCATATATTTT.

V usage is TRBV6-9 and J usage is TRBJ2-5; D might be TRBD2 (6 bases). The germline V and J ends were trimmed by 3 bases and 1 base, with 12 bases remaining between them. Looked up from germline, CDR1 is MNHGY and CDR2 is SVAAGI. This CDR3 comprises 15 residues. The CDR3 DNA reads TGTGCCAGCAGTTACAGCCAGGGACTCCAAGAGACCCAGTACTTC. Its translation: CASSYSQGLQETQYF.

The chain has TRBV7-9 and TRBJ2-7; tentative D call: TRBD2 (6 bases). CDR1 and CDR2 (germline): SEHNR, FQNEAQ (reference sequence). Trimming took off 7 bases at V and 6 bases at J, with 19 bases between the two ends. This CDR3 comprises 14 residues. CDR3 region: CASTFGGLSGEQYF. In DNA form, the CDR3 reads TGTGCCAGCACCTTTGGGGGACTTTCAGGCGAGCAGTACTTC.

This clone was seen ten or more times. The rearrangement uses TRBV6-6 and TRBJ1-5; a weak D match, TRBD1 (6 bases). This CDR3 has 12 residues. Trimming shortened V by 6 bases and J by 7 bases, and 10 bases separated the two germline ends. Germline V gene data show CDR1 as MNHNY and CDR2 as SVGAGI (reference sequence). For the CDR3, the DNA is TGTGCCAGCAGATTACAGGGACAGCCCCAGCATTTT. This translates into CASRLQGQPQHF.

This sequence joins TRBV4-2 and TRBJ2-3; D uncertain. The germline CDR1 and CDR2 sequences are LGHNA and YNFKEQ. This CDR3 is built from 14 residues. V was clipped by 4 bases and J by 4 bases, with 12 bases between them. The chain's CDR3 is CASSRGRTADTQYF. DNA of the CDR3: TGTGCCAGCAGCCGCGGCCGGACGGCAGATACGCAGTATTTT.

As for this clone: This may stem from a read error, because a much larger clone lies one nucleotide away. V usage is TRBV6-5 and J usage is TRBJ1-2; maybe TRBD1 (6 bases). This CDR3 spans 13 amino acids. The V gene's germline CDR1 is MNHEY and CDR2 SVGAGI. Trimming left V 5 bases short and J 0 bases short, with 7 bases between. CDR3 protein: CASSRTANYGYTF. The DNA for the CDR3 is TGTGCCAGCAGTAGGACAGCTAACTATGGCTACACCTTC.

V is TRBV9 and J is TRBJ2-1; 7 nucleotides line up with TRBD2. The CDR3 is 15 residues long. The germline CDR1 and CDR2 sequences are SGDLS and YYNGEE. After removal of 0 bases from V and 9 bases from J, the junction contained 9 bases not matched to a gene. The CDR3 is CASSVDGREYGEQFF. The CDR3 bases are TGTGCCAGCAGCGTAGACGGGCGGGAGTACGGTGAGCAGTTCTTC.

This clone occurred once. V is TRBV7-8 and J is TRBJ1-3; 8 nucleotides match TRBD1. This CDR3 has 17 residues. Germline V gene lookup returns CDR1 SGHVS and CDR2 FQNEAQ. J lost 4 bases, V lost 5 bases, and 13 bases had no gene match. CDR3 DNA sequence: TGTGCCAGCAGCGGGCAAGGACAGGGTTTGGGAGGAAACACCATATATTTT. It translates to CASSGQGQGLGGNTIYF.

This CDR3 is CASSIGGAGTDTQYF. In nucleotides, the CDR3 is TGTGCCAGTAGTATCGGAGGGGCCGGGACAGATACGCAGTATTTT. V gene TRBV19 combines with J gene TRBJ2-3; perhaps TRBD2 as D (6 bases). There are 15 residues in the CDR3. V lost 3 bases and J 3 bases, leaving 13 bases between the germline ends. CDR1 is LNHDA, CDR2 SQIVND, per germline (reference sequence).

This rearrangement joins TRBV11-2 to TRBJ2-7; 7 bases match TRBD2. This CDR3 comprises 14 residues. Losses at the gene ends were 5 bases for V and 3 bases for J; bases not matched to a gene: 7. The germline V gene has CDR1 SGHAT and CDR2 FQNNGV. Here the CDR3 reads CASSTSGTGYEQYF. The CDR3 DNA reads as TGTGCCAGCAGCACAAGCGGGACTGGCTACGAGCAGTACTTC. Supplemented by reference TRBV11-2 and TRBJ2-7, the full variable domain reads EAGVAQSPRYKIIEKRQSVAFWCNPISGHATLYWYQQILGQGPKLLIQFQNNGVVDDSQLPKDRFSAERLKGVDSTLKIQPAKLEDSAVYLCASSTSGTGYEQYFGPGTRLTVT.

This clone was counted a single time. The chain links TRBV5-1 to TRBJ2-1; TRBD2 is a possible D gene (6 bases). Germline CDR1 SGHRS, CDR2 YFSETQ. The CDR3 extends over 14 amino acids. The ends were cut back, 3 bases at V and 4 bases at J, with 11 bases in the middle. Written as DNA, the CDR3 is TGCGCCAGCAGCTGGGGGGACCCATACAATGAGCAGTTCTTC. The encoded protein is CASSWGDPYNEQFF.

The chain employs TRBV5-1 and TRBJ2-1, with 9 bases fitting TRBD2. Germline-derived CDR1 and CDR2 are SGHRS and YFSETQ. The V segment lost 2 bases and the J segment 4 bases; nucleotides outside the gene matches: 4. The CDR3 length is 15 residues. The CDR3 spells CASSFEAGGYNEQFF. Here the CDR3 DNA reads TGCGCCAGCAGCTTTGAAGCGGGGGGATACAATGAGCAGTTCTTC.

This chain joins TRBV2 and TRBJ1-2; D not certain. Germline V gene sequence: CDR1 SNHLY, CDR2 FYNNEI. Trimming removed 6 bases at V and 7 bases at J, with 12 bases between. This CDR3 region has 12 residues. Written as DNA, the CDR3 is TGTGCCAGCAGGACCCCCCCATCTGGCTACACCTTC. Its protein product is CASRTPPSGYTF.

The chain links TRBV19 to TRBJ1-2; TRBD1 agrees at 8 bases. This CDR3 region has 14 residues. The V and J ends lost 5 bases and 3 bases, in that order; junction bases with no gene match: 5. CDR1 and CDR2 (germline): LNHDA, SQIVND (reference sequence). Here the CDR3 DNA reads TGTGCCAGTAGTTACGCGACAGGGGACTATGGCTACACCTTC. It encodes CASSYATGDYGYTF. Complete variable domain (other parts from reference TRBV19 and TRBJ1-2): DGGITQSPKYLFRKEGQNVTLSCEQNLNHDAMYWYRQDPGQGLRLIYYSQIVNDFQKGDIAEGYSVSREKKESFPLTVTSAQKNPTAFYLCASSYATGDYGYTFGSGTRLTVV.

This chain links TRBV5-4 with TRBJ1-2; D unresolved. V lost 5 bases and J lost 2, with 13 bases in between. This CDR3 has 14 amino acids. Germline V gene sequence: CDR1 SGHNT, CDR2 YYREEE (reference sequence). For the CDR3, the DNA is TGTGCCAGCAGTCGAACCGGGGAGAACTATGGCTACACCTTC. Translated: CASSRTGENYGYTF. Together with reference TRBV5-4 and TRBJ1-2, the CDR3 gives the full variable domain: ETGVTQSPTHLIKTRGQQVTLRCSSQSGHNTVSWYQQALGQGPQFIFQYYREEENGRGNFPPRFSGLQFPNYSSELNVNALELDDSALYLCASSRTGENYGYTFGSGTRLTVV.

This clone was seen a single time. V usage is TRBV10-1 and J usage is TRBJ2-3; TRBD1 might be the D (6 bases). The germline gives CDR1 WNHNN, CDR2 SYGVQD (reference sequence). Deletions cut 5 bases from V and 0 bases from J, with 9 bases between. CDR3 size: 14 residues. The CDR3 coding sequence is TGCGCCAGCAGTCGGGACACAAGCACAGATACGCAGTATTTT. It is translated as CASSRDTSTDTQYF.

The rearrangement links TRBV12-5 to TRBJ1-4; TRBD1 aligns across 8 bases. Germline V lookup: CDR1 LGHNT, CDR2 FRNRAP. V dropped 1 base and J dropped 3; count of bases not matched to a gene: 1. The length of the CDR3 is 15 residues. The CDR3 is CASGLETGANEKLFF. The CDR3 DNA follows: TGTGCTAGTGGTTTGGAGACAGGGGCTAATGAAAAACTGTTTTTT.

V gene TRBV10-3 combines with J gene TRBJ2-7; 8 bases fit TRBD1. The germline V gene has CDR1 ENHRY and CDR2 SYGVKD. The trim removed 6 bases at V and 7 bases at J, leaving 8 bases unmatched. The CDR3 length is 13 residues. For the CDR3, the DNA is TGTGCCATCAGCTGGACAGGGTCCGAGGAGCAGTACTTC. It codes for CAISWTGSEEQYF.

The chain employs TRBV4-3 and TRBJ1-3; D gene uncertain. Germline CDR1 reads LGHNA; CDR2 reads YSLEER. V was shortened by 3 bases and J by 0 bases, with 9 bases between the two germline ends. There are 15 residues in the CDR3. The CDR3, as DNA: TGCGCCAGCAGCCAGGAGGTAAACTCTGGAAACACCATATATTTT. Its protein product is CASSQEVNSGNTIYF.

This clone was observed a handful of times. The V gene is TRBV10-3, the J gene TRBJ2-7; D ambiguous. Germline V gene lookup returns CDR1 ENHRY and CDR2 SYGVKD. The V end was cut by 10 bases, the J end by 6 bases, with 19 bases between. This CDR3 is built from 13 residues. The CDR3 region is CATKDGPRTEQYF. CDR3 DNA: TGTGCCACCAAAGACGGTCCGAGGACCGAGCAGTACTTC.

The chain couples TRBV7-9 to TRBJ1-5; no firm D call. The germline CDR1 and CDR2 sequences are SEHNR and FQNEAQ (reference sequence). V dropped 5 bases and J dropped 4 bases, with 9 bases sitting between them. The CDR3 length is 13 residues. CDR3 in amino acids: CASSRTENQPQHF. In DNA, the CDR3 is TGTGCCAGCAGCCGTACAGAGAATCAGCCCCAGCATTTT.

A note on this clone: Other DNA sequences of this sample code for an identical CDR3. The chain carries TRBV6-5 and TRBJ1-2; D not resolved. The CDR3 is 14 amino acids. Germline values: CDR1 MNHEY, CDR2 SVGAGI. The V gene lost 4 bases and the J gene lost 2 bases, with 11 bases spanning the gap. The CDR3 DNA reads as TGTGCCAGCAGTTCTACGACCTCCAACTATGGCTACACCTTC. Translated: CASSSTTSNYGYTF.

The chain joins TRBV30 to TRBJ1-2; 8 positions agree with TRBD1. The CDR3 extends over 15 amino acids. Germline assignment: CDR1 GTSNPN and CDR2 SVGIG (reference sequence). Trimming at V came to 4 bases and at J to 1 base, leaving 8 bases not matched to a gene. The CDR3 DNA follows: TGTGCCTGGACCCTAAGGGACAGGAATAACTATGGCTACACCTTC. It specifies CAWTLRDRNNYGYTF.

The rearrangement uses TRBV11-2 and TRBJ2-7; possibly TRBD2 for D (5 bases). The V gene lost 5 bases and the J gene lost 9 bases, with 17 bases spanning the gap. The germline CDR1 and CDR2 sequences are SGHAT and FQNNGV. This CDR3 contains 13 residues. The CDR3 is CASSPSGLRGQYF. The CDR3 DNA is TGTGCCAGCAGCCCCTCTGGGCTCCGGGGGCAGTACTTC. Variable domain in full (rest from reference TRBV11-2 and TRBJ2-7): EAGVAQSPRYKIIEKRQSVAFWCNPISGHATLYWYQQILGQGPKLLIQFQNNGVVDDSQLPKDRFSAERLKGVDSTLKIQPAKLEDSAVYLCASSPSGLRGQYFGPGTRLTVT.

The rearrangement joins TRBV5-1 to TRBJ2-3; 10 bases line up with TRBD2. Looked up from germline, CDR1 is SGHRS and CDR2 is YFSETQ. After removal of 4 bases from V and 6 bases from J, the junction contained 8 bases not matched to a gene. This CDR3 spans 15 amino acids. Here the CDR3 reads CASSPRTSGADTQYF. The CDR3 nucleotides are TGCGCCAGCAGCCCTCGGACTAGCGGAGCGGATACGCAGTATTTT. The variable domain in full, completed from reference TRBV5-1 and TRBJ2-3, reads KAGVTQTPRYLIKTRGQQVTLSCSPISGHRSVSWYQQTPGQGLQFLFEYFSETQRNKGNFPGRFSGRQFSNSRSEMNVSTLELGDSALYLCASSPRTSGADTQYFGPGTRLTVL.